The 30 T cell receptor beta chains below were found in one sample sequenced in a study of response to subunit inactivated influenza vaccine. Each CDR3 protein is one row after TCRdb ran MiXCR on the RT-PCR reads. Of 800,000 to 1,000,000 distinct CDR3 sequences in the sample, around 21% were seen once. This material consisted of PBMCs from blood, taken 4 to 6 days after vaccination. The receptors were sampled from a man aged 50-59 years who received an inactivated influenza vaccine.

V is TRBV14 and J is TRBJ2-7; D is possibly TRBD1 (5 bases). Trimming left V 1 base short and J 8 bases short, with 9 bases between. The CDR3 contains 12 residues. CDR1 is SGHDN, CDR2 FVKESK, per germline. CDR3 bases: TGTGCCAGCAGCCAAGGTGGGGCAAAGCAGTACTTC. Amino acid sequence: CASSQGGAKQYF.

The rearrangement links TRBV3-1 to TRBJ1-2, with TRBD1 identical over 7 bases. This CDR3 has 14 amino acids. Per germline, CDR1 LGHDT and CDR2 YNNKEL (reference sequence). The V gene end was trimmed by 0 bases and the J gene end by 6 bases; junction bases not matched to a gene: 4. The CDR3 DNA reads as TGTGCCAGCAGCCAAGATTTCGGACAGGATGGCTACACCTTC. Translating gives CASSQDFGQDGYTF.

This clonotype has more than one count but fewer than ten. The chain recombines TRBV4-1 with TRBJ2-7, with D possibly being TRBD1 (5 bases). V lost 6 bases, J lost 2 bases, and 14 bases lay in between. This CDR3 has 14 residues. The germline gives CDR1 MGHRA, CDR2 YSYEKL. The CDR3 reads CASRVDRSAYEQYF. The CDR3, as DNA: TGCGCCAGCAGAGTAGACAGATCCGCCTACGAGCAGTACTTC.

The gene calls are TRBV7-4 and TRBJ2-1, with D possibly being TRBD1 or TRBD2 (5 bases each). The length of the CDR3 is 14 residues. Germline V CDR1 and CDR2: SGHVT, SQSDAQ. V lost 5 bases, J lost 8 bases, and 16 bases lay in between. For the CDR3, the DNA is TGTGCCAGCAGCAAGACAGCTAGCCGGCATGAGCAGTTCTTC. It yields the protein CASSKTASRHEQFF.

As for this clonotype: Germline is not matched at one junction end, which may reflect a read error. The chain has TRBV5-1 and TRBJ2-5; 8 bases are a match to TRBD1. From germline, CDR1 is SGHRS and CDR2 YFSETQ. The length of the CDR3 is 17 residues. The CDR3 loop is CASSLGKWTGSDETKYF. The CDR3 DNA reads TGCGCCAGCAGCTTGGGAAAATGGACAGGGAGTGATGAGACCAAGTACTTC. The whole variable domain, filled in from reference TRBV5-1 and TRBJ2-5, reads KAGVTQTPRYLIKTRGQQVTLSCSPISGHRSVSWYQQTPGQGLQFLFEYFSETQRNKGNFPGRFSGRQFSNSRSEMNVSTLELGDSALYLCASSLGKWTGSDETKYFGPGTRLLVL.

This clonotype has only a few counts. The CDR3 spells CASSSGQGPDEQYF. The CDR3 coding sequence is TGTGCCAGCAGTTCAGGACAGGGCCCGGACGAGCAGTACTTC. The gene calls are TRBV13 and TRBJ2-7; 8 bases agree with TRBD1. CDR3 length: 14 residues. Unmatched junction bases numbered 9, after V lost 6 bases and J lost 5 bases. CDR1 is PRHDT and CDR2 is FYEKMQ in the germline V gene (reference sequence).

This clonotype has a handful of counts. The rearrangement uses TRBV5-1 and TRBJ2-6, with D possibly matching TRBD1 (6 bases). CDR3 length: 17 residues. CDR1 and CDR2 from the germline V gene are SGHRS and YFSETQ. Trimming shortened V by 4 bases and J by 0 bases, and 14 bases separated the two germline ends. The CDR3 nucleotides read TGCGCCAGCAGCATACAGGGCCTAAGCTCTGGGGCCAACGTCCTGACTTTC. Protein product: CASSIQGLSSGANVLTF.

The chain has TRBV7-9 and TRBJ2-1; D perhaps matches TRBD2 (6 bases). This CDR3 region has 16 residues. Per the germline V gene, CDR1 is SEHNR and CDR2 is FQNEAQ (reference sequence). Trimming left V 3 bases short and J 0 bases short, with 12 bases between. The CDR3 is CASSFLGLGSYNEQFF. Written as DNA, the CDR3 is TGTGCCAGCAGCTTCCTGGGACTGGGCTCCTACAATGAGCAGTTCTTC.

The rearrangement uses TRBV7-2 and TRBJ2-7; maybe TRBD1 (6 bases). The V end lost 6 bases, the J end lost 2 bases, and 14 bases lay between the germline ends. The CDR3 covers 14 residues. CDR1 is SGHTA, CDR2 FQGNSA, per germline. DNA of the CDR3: TGTGCCAGCAGATCCGGGACATCCGCCTACGAGCAGTACTTC. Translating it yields CASRSGTSAYEQYF.

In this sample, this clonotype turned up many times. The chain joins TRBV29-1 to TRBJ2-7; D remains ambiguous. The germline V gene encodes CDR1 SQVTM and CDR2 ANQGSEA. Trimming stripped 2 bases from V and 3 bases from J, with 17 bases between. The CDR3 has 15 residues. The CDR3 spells CSVERPSLVGYEQYF. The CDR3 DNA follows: TGCAGCGTTGAACGACCTTCATTAGTCGGCTACGAGCAGTACTTC.

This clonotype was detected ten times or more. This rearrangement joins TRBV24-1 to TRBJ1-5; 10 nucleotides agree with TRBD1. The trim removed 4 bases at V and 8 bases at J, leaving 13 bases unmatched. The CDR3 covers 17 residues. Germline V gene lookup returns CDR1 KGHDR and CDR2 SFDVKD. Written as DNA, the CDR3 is TGTGCCACCAGTGAGGGCCAGGGACAGGGGTTCTGGAAGCCCCAGCATTTT. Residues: CATSEGQGQGFWKPQHF.

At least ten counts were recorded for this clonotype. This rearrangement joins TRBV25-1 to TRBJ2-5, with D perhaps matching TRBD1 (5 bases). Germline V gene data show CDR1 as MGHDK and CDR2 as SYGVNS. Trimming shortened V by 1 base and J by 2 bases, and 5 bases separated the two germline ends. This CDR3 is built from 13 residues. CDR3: CASSEWTQETQYF. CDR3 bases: TGTGCCAGCAGTGAATGGACACAAGAGACCCAGTACTTC.

The CDR3 loop reads CSATKFDSSSYEQYF. Here the CDR3 DNA reads TGCAGTGCTACGAAGTTCGACAGTAGCTCCTACGAGCAGTACTTC. The V gene is TRBV20-1, the J gene TRBJ2-7; D is possibly TRBD1 (5 bases). The germline CDR1 and CDR2 sequences are DFQATT and SNEGSKA (reference sequence). CDR3 length equals 15 residues. Deletions cut 4 bases from V and 0 bases from J, with 16 bases between.

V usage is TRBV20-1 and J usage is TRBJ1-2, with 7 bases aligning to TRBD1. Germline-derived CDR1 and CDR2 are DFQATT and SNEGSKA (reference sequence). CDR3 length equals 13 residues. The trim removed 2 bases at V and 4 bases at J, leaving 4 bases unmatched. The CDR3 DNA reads TGCAGTGCTAGACGGGACAGCAGCTATGGCTACACCTTC. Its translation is CSARRDSSYGYTF.

This chain's CDR3 is CSAIQGSLTDTQYF. The CDR3 nucleotides read TGCAGTGCAATTCAGGGGTCCCTCACAGATACGCAGTATTTT. The gene calls are TRBV20-1 and TRBJ2-3; tentative D call: TRBD1 (6 bases). The CDR3 has 14 amino acids. Between the trimmed V and J ends, which lost 6 bases and 2 bases, there was a span of 15 bases. Germline CDR1 reads DFQATT; CDR2 reads SNEGSKA (reference sequence).

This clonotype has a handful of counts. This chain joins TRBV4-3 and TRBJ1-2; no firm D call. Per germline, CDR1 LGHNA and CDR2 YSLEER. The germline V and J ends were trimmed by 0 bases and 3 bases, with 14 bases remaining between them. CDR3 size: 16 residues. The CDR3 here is CASSQDNSVRYYGYTF. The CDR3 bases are TGCGCCAGCAGCCAAGATAATTCCGTCCGGTACTATGGCTACACCTTC.

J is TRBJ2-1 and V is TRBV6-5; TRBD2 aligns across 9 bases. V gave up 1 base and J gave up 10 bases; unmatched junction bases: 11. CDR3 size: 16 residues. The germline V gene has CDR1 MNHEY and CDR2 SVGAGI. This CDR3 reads CASSYYSGLAKDEQFF. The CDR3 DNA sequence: TGTGCCAGCAGTTACTACAGCGGACTAGCGAAGGACGAGCAGTTCTTC.

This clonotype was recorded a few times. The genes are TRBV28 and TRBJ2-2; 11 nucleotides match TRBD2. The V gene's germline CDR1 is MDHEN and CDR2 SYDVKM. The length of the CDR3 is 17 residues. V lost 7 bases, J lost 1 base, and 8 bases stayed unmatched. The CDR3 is CASITLLAGENTGELFF. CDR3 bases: TGTGCCAGCATTACGTTACTAGCGGGAGAGAACACCGGGGAGCTGTTTTTT.

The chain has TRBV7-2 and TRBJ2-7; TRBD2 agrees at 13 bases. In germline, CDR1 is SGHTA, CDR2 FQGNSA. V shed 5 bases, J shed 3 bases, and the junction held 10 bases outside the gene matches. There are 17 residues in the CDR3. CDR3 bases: TGTGCCAGCAGCGTACTAGCGGGGGGGCCATCTTTCTACGAGCAGTACTTC. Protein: CASSVLAGGPSFYEQYF.

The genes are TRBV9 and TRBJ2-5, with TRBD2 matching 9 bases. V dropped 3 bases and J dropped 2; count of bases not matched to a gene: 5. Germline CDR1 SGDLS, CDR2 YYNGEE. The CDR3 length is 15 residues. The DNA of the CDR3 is TGTGCCAGCAGCGATGGACTAGCGAATCAAGAGACCCAGTACTTC. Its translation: CASSDGLANQETQYF.

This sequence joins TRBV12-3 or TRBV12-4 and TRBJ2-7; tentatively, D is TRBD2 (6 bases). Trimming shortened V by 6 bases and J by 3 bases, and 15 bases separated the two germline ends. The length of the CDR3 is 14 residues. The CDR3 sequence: CASRARGRGYEQYF. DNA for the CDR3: TGTGCCAGCAGGGCGCGGGGAAGGGGCTACGAGCAGTACTTC.

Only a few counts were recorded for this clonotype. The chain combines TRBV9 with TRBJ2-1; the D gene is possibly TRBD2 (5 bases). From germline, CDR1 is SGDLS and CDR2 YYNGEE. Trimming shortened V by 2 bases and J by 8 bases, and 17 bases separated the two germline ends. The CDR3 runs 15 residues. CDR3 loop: CASSVRAGGFDEQFF. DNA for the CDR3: TGTGCCAGCAGCGTCCGTGCGGGTGGTTTCGATGAGCAGTTCTTC.

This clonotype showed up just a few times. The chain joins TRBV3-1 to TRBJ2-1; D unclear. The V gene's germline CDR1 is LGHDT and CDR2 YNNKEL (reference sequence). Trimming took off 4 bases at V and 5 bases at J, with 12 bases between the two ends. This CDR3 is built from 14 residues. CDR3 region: CASSPALGNNEQFF. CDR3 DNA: TGTGCCAGCAGCCCTGCTCTAGGAAACAATGAGCAGTTCTTC.

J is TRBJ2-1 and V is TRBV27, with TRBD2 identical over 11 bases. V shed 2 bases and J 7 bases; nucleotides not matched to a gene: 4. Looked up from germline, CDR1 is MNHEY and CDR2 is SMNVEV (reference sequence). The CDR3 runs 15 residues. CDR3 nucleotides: TGTGCCAGCAGTTTACAACTAGCGGGGGTGAATGAGCAGTTCTTC. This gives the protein CASSLQLAGVNEQFF.

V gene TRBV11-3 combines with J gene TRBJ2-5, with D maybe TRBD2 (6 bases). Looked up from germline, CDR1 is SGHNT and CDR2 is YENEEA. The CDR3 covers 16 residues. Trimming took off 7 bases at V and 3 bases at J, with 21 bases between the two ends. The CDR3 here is CASTLEGEGVKETQYF. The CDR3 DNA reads TGTGCCAGCACCTTGGAGGGAGAGGGTGTCAAAGAGACCCAGTACTTC.

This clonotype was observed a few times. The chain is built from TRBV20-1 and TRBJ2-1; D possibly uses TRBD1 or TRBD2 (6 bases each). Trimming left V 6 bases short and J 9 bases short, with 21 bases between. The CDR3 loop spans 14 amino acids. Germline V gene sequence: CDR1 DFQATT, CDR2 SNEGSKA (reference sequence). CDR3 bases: TGCAGTGCACCTTTTGGGGGGCCCACGGGTGAGCAGTTCTTC. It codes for CSAPFGGPTGEQFF.

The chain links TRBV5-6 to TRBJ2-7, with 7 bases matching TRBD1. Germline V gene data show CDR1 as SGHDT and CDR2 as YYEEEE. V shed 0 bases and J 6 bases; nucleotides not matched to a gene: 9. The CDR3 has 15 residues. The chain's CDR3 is CASSLGGSTGFEQYF. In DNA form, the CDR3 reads TGTGCCAGCAGCTTGGGAGGGTCGACAGGGTTCGAGCAGTACTTC.

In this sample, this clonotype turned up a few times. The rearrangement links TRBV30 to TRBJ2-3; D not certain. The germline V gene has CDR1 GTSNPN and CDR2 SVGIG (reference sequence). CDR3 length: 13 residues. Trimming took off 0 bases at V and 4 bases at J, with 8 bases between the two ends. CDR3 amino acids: CAWSVNIADTQYF. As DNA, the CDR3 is TGTGCCTGGAGTGTAAATATCGCAGATACGCAGTATTTT.

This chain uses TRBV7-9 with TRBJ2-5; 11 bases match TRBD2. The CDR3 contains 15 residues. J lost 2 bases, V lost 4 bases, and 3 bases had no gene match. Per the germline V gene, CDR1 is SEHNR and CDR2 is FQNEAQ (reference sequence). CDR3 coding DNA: TGTGCCAGCAGCTCGGGACTAGCGGAACAAGAGACCCAGTACTTC. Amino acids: CASSSGLAEQETQYF.

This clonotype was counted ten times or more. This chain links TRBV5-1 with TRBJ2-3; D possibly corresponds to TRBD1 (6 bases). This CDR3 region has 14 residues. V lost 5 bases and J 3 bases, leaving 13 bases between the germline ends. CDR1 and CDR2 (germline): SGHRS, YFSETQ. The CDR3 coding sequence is TGCGCCAGCAGGACCGGGACAATGACAGATACGCAGTATTTT. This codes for CASRTGTMTDTQYF.